This T cell receptor (beta chain) comes out of a study of blood T cells in healthy people across ages. Study conclusions and caveats: Unknown donor CMV status possibly confounded expanded clonotype changes. Both higher diversity and more naive CD4+ cells marked long-lived donors when set against aged donors.

Healthy Caucasian individuals from Russia aged about 6 to 100 served as donors. Primed by a sample-barcoded 5' primer and a J-beta primer mix, a second PCR proceeded for about 6 to 12 cycles. TCRdb reprocessed the 5' RACE reads with MiXCR, giving one entry per CDR3 protein. This table holds more than 500,000 distinct CDR3 sequences, 25% to 30% found once. As to this clonotype: What it binds is unknown. At one end, the junction sequence differs from germline, possibly due to a read error.

CDR3 size: 12 residues. Germline loops: CDR1 DFQATT, CDR2 SNEGSKA (reference sequence). Sequencing was carried out using blood. The chain combines TRBV20-1 with TRBJ1-1; D is unclear. This clonotype was sampled from a woman between 70 and 85 years old in good health. The CDR3 here is CSARVLNSEAFF. The CDR3 DNA is TGCAGTGCTAGGGTCCTGAACTCTGAAGCTTTCTTT.